This note documents a single T cell receptor (beta chain) sequence. Its antigen is unknown. The treatment was: roughly 18 received Ad26.COV2.S at low or high dose, single or two shots; a few received placebo; per-sample allocation not given. Day 63 after the first injection of vaccine or placebo was the sampling time. The data were produced by immunoSEQ multiplex PCR, yet TCRdb's version contains in-frame clones alone and is incomplete. The sample lists about 680,000 clones, 70% to 90% occurring once. This entry belongs to a study of Ad26.COV2.S vaccination and SARS-CoV-2 variants. Study-level results: Individuals receiving vaccine had higher spike-specific TCR breadth than placebo recipients did.

The germline CDR1 and CDR2 sequences are SGHAT and FQNNGV. The CDR3 is made up of 12 amino acids. V shed 5 bases, J shed 9 bases, and the junction held 7 bases outside the gene matches. The sample consisted of peripheral blood, taken in a trial of Ad26.COV2.S vaccine versus placebo. The chain recombines TRBV11-2 with TRBJ2-7; TRBD1 matches at 7 bases. The receptor was isolated from a person aged 18 to 59 who received the Ad26.COV2.S COVID-19 vaccine or a placebo. The CDR3 spells CASSQDRVWQYF. In nucleotides, the CDR3 is TGTGCCAGCAGCCAAGACAGGGTCTGGCAGTACTTC.